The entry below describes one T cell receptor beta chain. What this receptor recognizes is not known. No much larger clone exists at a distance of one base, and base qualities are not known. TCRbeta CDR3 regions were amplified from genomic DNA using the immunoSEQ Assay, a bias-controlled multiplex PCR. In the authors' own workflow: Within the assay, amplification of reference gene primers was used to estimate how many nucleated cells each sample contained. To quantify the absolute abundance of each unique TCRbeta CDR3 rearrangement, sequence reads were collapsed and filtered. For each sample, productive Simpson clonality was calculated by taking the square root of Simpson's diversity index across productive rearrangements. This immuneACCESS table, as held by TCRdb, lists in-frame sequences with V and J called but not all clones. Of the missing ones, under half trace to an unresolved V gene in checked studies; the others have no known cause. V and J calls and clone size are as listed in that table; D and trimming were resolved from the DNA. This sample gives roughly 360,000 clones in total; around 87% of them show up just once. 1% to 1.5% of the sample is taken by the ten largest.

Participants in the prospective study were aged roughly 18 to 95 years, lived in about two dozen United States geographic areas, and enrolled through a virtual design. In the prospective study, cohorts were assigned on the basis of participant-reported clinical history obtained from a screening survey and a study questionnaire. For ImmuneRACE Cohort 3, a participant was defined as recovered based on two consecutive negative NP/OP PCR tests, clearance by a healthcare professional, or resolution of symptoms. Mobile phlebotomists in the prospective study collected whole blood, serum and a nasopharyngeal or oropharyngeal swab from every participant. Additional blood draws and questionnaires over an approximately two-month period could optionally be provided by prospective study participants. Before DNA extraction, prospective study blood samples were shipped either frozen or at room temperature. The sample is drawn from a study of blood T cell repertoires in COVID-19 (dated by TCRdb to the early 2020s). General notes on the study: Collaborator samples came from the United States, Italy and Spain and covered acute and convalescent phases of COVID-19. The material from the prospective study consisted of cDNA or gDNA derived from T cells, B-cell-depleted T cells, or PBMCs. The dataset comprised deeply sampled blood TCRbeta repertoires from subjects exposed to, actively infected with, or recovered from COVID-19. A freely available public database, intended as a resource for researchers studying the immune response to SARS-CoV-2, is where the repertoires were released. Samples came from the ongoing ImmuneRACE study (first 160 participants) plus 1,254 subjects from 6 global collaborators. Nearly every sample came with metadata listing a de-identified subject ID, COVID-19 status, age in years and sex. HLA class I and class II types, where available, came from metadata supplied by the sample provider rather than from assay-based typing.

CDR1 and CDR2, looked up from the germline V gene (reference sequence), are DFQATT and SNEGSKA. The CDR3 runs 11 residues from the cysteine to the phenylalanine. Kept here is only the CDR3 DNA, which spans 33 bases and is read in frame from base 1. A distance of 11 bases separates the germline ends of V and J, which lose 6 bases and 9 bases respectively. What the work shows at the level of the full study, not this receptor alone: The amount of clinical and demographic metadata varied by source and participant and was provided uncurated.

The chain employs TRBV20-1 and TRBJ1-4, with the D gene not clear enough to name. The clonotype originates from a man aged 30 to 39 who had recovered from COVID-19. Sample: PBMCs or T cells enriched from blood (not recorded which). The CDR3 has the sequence CSAAGGKKLFF. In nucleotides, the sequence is TGCAGTGCCGCAGGTGGAAAAAAACTGTTTTTT.